This T cell receptor beta chain was sequenced during a study of shared clonotypes between healthy human individuals. CDR1 and CDR2 from the germline V gene are LNHDA and SQIVND (reference sequence). The length of the CDR3 is 13 residues. V lost 8 bases and J 3 bases, leaving 10 bases between the germline ends. Data came from immunoSEQ multiplex PCR; TCRdb stores just in-frame clones and leaves some out. The sample yields about 680,000 clones, around 90% seen once. Naive CD8 cells were CD45RO-negative, positively selected for CCR7, excluding terminally differentiated effector memory CD45RA+ cells. Sequencing was carried out using naive CD8+ T cells sorted from blood. This clonotype was obtained from a young man in good health. The chain employs TRBV19 and TRBJ2-2; D is ambiguous. This CDR3 is CASAIVDTGELFF. DNA of the CDR3: TGTGCCAGTGCCATTGTGGACACCGGGGAGCTGTTTTTT. Using reference TRBV19 and TRBJ2-2 for the parts outside the CDR3, the full variable domain is DGGITQSPKYLFRKEGQNVTLSCEQNLNHDAMYWYRQDPGQGLRLIYYSQIVNDFQKGDIAEGYSVSREKKESFPLTVTSAQKNPTAFYLCASAIVDTGELFFGEGSRLTVL.